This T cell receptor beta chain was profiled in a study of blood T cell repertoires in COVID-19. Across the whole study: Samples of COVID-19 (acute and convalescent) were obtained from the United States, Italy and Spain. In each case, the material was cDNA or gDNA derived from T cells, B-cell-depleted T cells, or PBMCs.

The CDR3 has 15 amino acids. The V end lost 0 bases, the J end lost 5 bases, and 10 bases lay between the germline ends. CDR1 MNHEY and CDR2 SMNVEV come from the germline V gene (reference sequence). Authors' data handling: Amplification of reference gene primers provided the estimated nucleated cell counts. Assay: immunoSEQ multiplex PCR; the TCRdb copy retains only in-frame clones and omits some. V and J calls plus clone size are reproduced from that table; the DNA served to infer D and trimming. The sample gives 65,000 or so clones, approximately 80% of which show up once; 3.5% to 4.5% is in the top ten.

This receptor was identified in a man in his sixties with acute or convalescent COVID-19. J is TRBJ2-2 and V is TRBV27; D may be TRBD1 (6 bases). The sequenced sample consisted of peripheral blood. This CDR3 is CASSLSIGGTGELFF. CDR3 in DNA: TGTGCCAGCAGTTTATCGATAGGGGGAACCGGGGAGCTGTTTTTT.